One T cell receptor beta chain is described in this entry. An end of the junction does not agree with germline; a read error may underlie this. All donors comprised healthy Caucasians. It was template switching that added a universal primer site, and there were unique molecular identifiers on the cDNA. TCRdb called the 5' RACE reads again in MiXCR, with one record for every CDR3 protein. The sample contains fewer than 250,000 distinct CDR3 sequences, roughly 7.5% of which appear only once. This sample is part of a study of identical twins. This sample was shared with a second study, whose subject was yellow fever vaccine responses in identical twins. That paper adds: The authors reported partly convergent, partly personalized vaccine responses in identical twins.

This clonotype was obtained from a woman between 18 and 29 years old in good health. Sequenced: CD8+ T cells sorted from blood.

CDR3 coding DNA: TGTGCCAGCTGCCAAGCCACGACGTACCAAGAGACCCAGTACTTC. Translating it yields CASCQATTYQETQYF. The chain recombines TRBV3-1 with TRBJ2-5; D unclear. Germline V gene data show CDR1 as LGHDT and CDR2 as YNNKEL (reference sequence). The CDR3 loop spans 15 amino acids.